These 2 T cell receptor beta chains share one sample of origin, sequenced in a study of control samples from healthy donors and cancer patients. The repertoire was sequenced with immunoSEQ multiplex PCR; TCRdb's copy has only in-frame clones and lacks some. The sample has about 130,000 clones, just under 95% seen once; the top ten hold 13% to 15%. The sample comprised PBMCs. These receptors were collected from a man aged 55 to 69 with colorectal cancer.

V gene TRBV9 combines with J gene TRBJ1-5; 8 bases agree with TRBD1. CDR1 SGDLS and CDR2 YYNGEE come from the germline V gene. The CDR3 sequence is 14 residues long. V shed 1 base, J shed 7 bases, and the junction held 4 bases outside the gene matches. CDR3 loop: CASSVSDRAQPQHF. The CDR3 nucleotides read TGTGCCAGCAGCGTATCGGACAGGGCACAGCCCCAGCATTTT.

In this sample, this clone turned up once. The CDR3 region is CASSLGSSNTGELFF. The CDR3 nucleotides read TGCGCCAGCAGCTTGGGCAGCTCGAACACCGGGGAGCTGTTTTTT. The chain is built from TRBV5-1 and TRBJ2-2, with D hard to call. CDR3 length: 15 residues. The germline V and J ends were trimmed by 0 bases and 0 bases, with 6 bases remaining between them. Looked up from germline, CDR1 is SGHRS and CDR2 is YFSETQ.